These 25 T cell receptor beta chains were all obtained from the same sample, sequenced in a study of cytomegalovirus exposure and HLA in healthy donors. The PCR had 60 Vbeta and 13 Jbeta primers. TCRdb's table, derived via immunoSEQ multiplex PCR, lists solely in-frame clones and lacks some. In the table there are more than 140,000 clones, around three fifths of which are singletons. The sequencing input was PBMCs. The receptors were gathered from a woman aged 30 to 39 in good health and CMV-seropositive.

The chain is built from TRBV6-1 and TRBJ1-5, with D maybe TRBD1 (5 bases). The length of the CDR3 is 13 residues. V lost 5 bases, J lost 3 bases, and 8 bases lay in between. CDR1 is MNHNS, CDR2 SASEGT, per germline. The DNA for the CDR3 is TGTGCCAGCAGTTCGACAGTCAATCAGCCCCAGCATTTT. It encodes CASSSTVNQPQHF.

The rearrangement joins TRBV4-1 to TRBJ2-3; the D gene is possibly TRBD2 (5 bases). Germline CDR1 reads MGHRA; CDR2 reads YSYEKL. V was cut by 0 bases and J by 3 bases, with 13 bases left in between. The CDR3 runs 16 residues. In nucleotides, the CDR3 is TGCGCCAGCAGCCAAGATATAATCGGGATTACAGATACGCAGTATTTT. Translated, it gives CASSQDIIGITDTQYF.

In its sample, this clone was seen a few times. The CDR3 DNA follows: TGTGCCACCAGCACCGGGGGGCCCAACTATGGCTACACCTTC. Protein sequence: CATSTGGPNYGYTF. The gene calls are TRBV15 and TRBJ1-2, with D perhaps TRBD1 (6 bases). V dropped 4 bases and J dropped 2 bases, with 11 bases sitting between them. Germline CDR1 reads LNHNV; CDR2 reads YYDKDF (reference sequence). CDR3 length: 14 residues.

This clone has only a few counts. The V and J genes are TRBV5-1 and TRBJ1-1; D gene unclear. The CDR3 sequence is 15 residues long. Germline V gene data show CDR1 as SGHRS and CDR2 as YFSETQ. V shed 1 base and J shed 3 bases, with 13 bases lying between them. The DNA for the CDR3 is TGCGCCAGCAGCTTGCAGGAAGGTATCGACACTGAAGCTTTCTTT. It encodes CASSLQEGIDTEAFF.

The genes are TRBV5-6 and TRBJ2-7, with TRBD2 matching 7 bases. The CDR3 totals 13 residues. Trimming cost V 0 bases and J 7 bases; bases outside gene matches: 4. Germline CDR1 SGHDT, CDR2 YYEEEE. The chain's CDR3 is CASSLGPGGEQYF. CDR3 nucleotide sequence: TGTGCCAGCAGCTTGGGTCCGGGAGGAGAGCAGTACTTC.

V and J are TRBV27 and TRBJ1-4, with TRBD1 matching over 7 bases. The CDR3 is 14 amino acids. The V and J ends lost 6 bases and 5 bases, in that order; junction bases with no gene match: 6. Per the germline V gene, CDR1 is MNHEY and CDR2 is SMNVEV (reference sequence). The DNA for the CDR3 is TGTGCCAGCAGCCGTGACAGGGAGAATGAAAAACTGTTTTTT. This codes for CASSRDRENEKLFF.

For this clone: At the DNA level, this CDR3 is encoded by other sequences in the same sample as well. CDR3 nucleotide sequence: TGTGCCAGCACTGGCGGGACCAGGGCTAATTCACCCCTCCACTTT. Translation: CASTGGTRANSPLHF. The V call is TRBV2, the J call TRBJ1-6; perhaps TRBD1 as D (5 bases). V was shortened by 7 bases and J by 6 bases, with 16 bases between the two germline ends. The CDR3 has 15 residues. CDR1 is SNHLY, CDR2 FYNNEI, per germline.

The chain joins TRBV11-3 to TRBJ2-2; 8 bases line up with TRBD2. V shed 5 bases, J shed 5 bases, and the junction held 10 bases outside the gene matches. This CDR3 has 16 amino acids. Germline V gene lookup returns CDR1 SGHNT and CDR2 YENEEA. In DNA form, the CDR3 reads TGTGCCAGCAGCCCCGGGGAGCGGGAGTTGACCGGGGAGCTGTTTTTT. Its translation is CASSPGERELTGELFF.

CDR3 bases: TGTGCCAGCAGCTTATTAGGACATCTCCAAGAGACCCAGTACTTC. Translation: CASSLLGHLQETQYF. The V and J genes are TRBV5-6 and TRBJ2-5; TRBD1 is a possible D gene (5 bases). With 2 bases removed from V and 1 base from J, the gap between germline ends came to 12 bases. The CDR3 has 15 residues. Germline CDR1 is SGHDT and CDR2 is YYEEEE.

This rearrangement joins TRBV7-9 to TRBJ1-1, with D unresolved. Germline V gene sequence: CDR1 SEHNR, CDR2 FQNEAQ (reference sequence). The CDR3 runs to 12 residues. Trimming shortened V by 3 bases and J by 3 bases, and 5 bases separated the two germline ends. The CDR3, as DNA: TGTGCCAGCAGCTTGTCCTACACTGAAGCTTTCTTT. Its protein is CASSLSYTEAFF.

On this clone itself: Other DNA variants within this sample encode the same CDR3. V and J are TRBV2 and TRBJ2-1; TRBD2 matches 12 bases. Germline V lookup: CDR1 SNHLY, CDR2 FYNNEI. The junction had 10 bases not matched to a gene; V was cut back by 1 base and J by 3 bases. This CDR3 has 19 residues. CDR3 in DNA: TGTGCCAGCAGTGAAGTGGGTGCTAGCGGGGGGGCGTACTACAATGAGCAGTTCTTC. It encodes CASSEVGASGGAYYNEQFF. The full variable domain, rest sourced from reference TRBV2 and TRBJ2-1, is EPEVTQTPSHQVTQMGQEVILRCVPISNHLYFYWYRQILGQKVEFLVSFYNNEISEKSEIFDDQFSVERPDGSNFTLKIRSTKLEDSAMYFCASSEVGASGGAYYNEQFFGPGTRLTVL.

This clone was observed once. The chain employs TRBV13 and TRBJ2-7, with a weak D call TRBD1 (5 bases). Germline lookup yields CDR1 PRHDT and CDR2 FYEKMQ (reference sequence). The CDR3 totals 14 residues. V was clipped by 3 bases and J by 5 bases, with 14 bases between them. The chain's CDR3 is CASSFSTGPHEQYF. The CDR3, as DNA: TGTGCCAGCAGCTTTTCTACAGGACCTCACGAGCAGTACTTC.

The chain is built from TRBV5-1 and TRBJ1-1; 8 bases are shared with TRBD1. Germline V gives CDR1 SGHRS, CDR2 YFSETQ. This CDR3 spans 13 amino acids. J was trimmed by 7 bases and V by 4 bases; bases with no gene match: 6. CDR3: CASSPGTGIEAFF. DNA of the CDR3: TGCGCCAGCAGCCCTGGGACAGGTATTGAAGCTTTCTTT.

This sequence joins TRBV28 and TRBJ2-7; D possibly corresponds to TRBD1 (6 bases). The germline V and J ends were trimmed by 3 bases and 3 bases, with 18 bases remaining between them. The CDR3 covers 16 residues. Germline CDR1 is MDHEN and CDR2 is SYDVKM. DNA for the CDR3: TGTGCCAGCAGTTTGGGACATGCGAGTGCTGGCTACGAGCAGTACTTC. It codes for CASSLGHASAGYEQYF.

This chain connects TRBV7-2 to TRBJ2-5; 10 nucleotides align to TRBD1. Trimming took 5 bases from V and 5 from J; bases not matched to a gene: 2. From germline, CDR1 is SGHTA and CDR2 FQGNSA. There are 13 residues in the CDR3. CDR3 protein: CASSRGQGETQYF. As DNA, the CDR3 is TGTGCCAGCAGCAGGGGACAGGGGGAGACCCAGTACTTC. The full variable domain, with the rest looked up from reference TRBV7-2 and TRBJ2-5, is GAGVSQSPSNKVTEKGKDVELRCDPISGHTALYWYRQSLGQGLEFLIYFQGNSAPDKSGLPSDRFSAERTGGSVSTLTIQRTQQEDSAVYLCASSRGQGETQYFGPGTRLLVL.

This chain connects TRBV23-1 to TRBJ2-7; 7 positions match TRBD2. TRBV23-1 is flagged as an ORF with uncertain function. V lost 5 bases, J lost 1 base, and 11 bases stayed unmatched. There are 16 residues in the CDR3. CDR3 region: CASSMSGEGNSYEQYF. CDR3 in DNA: TGCGCCAGCAGTATGAGCGGGGAGGGTAATTCCTACGAGCAGTACTTC.

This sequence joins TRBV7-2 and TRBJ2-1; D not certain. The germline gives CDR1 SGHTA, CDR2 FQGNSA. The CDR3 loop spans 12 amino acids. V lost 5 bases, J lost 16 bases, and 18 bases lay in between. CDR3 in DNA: TGTGCCAGCAGCGCCTACGGAGTACGGTACTTCTTC. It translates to CASSAYGVRYFF.

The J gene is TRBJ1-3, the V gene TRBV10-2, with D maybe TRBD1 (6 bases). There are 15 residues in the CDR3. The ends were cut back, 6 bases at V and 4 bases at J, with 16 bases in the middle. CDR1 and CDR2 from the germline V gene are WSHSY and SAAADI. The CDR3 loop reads CASRTGGNLGNTIYF. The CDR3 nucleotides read TGCGCCAGCAGGACGGGGGGCAATTTGGGAAACACCATATATTTT.

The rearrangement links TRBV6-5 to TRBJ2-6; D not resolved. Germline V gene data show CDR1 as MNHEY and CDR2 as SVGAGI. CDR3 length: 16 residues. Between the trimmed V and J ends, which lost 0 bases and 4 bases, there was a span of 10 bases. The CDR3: CASSYSYESGANVLTF. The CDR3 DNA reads TGTGCCAGCAGTTACTCGTACGAGTCGGGGGCCAACGTCCTGACTTTC.

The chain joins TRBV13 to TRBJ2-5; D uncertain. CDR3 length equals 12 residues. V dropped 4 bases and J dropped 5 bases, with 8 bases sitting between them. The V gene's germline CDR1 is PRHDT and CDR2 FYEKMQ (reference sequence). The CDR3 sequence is CASSSIRETQYF. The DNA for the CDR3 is TGTGCCAGCAGCTCCATACGGGAGACCCAGTACTTC.

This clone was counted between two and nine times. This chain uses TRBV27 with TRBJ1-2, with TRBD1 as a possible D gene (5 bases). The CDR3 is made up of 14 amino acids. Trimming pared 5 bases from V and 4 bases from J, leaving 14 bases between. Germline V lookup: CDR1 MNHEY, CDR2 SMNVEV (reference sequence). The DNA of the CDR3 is TGTGCCAGCAGTCCCTTTTTGGGGCTCTATGGCTACACCTTC. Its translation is CASSPFLGLYGYTF.

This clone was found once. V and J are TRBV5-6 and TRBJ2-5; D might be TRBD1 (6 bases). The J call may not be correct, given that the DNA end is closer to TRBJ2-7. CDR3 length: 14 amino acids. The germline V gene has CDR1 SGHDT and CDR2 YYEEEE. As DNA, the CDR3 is TGTGCCAGCAGCCCAGGGACAACTTCCTACGAGCAGTACTTC. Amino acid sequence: CASSPGTTSYEQYF.

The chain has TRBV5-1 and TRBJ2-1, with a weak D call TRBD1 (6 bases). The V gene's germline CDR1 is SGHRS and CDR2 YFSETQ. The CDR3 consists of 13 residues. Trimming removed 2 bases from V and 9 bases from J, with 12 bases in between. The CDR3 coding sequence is TGCGCCAGCAGCTTACAGGGTTACGGTGAGCAGTTCTTC. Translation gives CASSLQGYGEQFF.

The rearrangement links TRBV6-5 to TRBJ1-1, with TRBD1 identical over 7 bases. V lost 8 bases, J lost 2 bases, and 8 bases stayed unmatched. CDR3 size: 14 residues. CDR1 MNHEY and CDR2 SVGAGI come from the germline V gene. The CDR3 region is CASGSGQYNTEAFF. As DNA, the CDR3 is TGTGCCAGCGGATCGGGACAGTATAACACTGAAGCTTTCTTT.

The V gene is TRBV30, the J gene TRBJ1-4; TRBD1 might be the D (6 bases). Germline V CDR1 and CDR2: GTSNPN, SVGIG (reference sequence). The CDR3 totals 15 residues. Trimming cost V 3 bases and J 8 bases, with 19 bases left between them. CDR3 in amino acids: CAWRSEGVLMEKLFF. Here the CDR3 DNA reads TGTGCCTGGAGGTCCGAGGGGGTCCTTATGGAAAAACTGTTTTTT.